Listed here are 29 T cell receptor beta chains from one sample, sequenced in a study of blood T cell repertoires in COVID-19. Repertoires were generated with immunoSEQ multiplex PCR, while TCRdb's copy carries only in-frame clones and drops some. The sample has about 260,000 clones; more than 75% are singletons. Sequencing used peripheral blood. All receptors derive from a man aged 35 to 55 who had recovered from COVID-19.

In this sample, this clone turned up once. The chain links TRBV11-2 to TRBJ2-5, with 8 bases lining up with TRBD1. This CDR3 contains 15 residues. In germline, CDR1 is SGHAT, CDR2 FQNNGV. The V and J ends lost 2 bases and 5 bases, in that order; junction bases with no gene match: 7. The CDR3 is CASSLIRGLRETQYF. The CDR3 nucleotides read TGTGCCAGCAGCTTAATCAGGGGGCTAAGGGAGACCCAGTACTTC.

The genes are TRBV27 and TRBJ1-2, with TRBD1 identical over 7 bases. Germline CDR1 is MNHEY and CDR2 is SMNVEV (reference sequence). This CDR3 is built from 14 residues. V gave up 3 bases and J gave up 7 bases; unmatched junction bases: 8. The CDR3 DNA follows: TGTGCCAGCAGTTTGAACAGGGGCTTCGGTGGCTACACCTTC. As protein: CASSLNRGFGGYTF.

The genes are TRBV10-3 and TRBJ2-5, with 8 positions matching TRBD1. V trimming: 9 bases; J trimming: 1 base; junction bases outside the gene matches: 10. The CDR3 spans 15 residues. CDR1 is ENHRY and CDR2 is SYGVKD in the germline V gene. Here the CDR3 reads CAITPSGGSQETQYF. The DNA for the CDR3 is TGTGCCATAACCCCGTCAGGGGGCAGCCAAGAGACCCAGTACTTC.

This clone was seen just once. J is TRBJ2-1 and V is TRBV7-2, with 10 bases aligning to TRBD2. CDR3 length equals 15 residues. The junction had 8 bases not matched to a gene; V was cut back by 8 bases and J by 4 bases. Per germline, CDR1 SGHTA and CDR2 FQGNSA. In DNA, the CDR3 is TGTGCCAGCGCTACAGCACTAGCGGGATACAATGAGCAGTTCTTC. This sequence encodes CASATALAGYNEQFF.

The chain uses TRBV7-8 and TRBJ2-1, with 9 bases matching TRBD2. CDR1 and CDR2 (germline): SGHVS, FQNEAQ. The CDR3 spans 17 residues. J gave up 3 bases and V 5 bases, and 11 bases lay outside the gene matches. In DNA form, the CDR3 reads TGTGCCAGCAGCCACGCCCAGAGGCGGGGGGGCTACAATGAGCAGTTCTTC. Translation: CASSHAQRRGGYNEQFF.

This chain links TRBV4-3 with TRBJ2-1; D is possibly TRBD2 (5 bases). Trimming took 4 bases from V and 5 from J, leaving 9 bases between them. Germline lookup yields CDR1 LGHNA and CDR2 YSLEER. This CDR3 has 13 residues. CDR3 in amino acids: CASSRLGDNEQFF. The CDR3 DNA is TGCGCCAGCAGCCGGCTCGGGGACAATGAGCAGTTCTTC.

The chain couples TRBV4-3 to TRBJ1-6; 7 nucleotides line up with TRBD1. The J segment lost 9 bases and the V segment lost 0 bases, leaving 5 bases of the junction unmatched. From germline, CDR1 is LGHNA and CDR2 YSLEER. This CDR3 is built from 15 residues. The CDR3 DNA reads TGCGCCAGCAGCCAAGACGGGACAGTTGGTTCACCCCTCCACTTT. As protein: CASSQDGTVGSPLHF.

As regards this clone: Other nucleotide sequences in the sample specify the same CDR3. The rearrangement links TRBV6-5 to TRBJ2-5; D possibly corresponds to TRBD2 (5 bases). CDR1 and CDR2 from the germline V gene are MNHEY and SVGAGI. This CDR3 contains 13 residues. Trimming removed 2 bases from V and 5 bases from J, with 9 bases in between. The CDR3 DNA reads TGTGCCAGCAGTTACCCACCGGGGGAGACCCAGTACTTC. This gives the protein CASSYPPGETQYF.

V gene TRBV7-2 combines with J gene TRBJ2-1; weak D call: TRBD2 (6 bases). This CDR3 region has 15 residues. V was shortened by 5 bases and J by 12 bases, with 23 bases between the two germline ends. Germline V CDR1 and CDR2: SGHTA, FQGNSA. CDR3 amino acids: CASSPSRDSRFVQFF. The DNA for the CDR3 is TGTGCCAGCAGCCCGAGCCGGGACTCGCGTTTTGTGCAGTTCTTC.

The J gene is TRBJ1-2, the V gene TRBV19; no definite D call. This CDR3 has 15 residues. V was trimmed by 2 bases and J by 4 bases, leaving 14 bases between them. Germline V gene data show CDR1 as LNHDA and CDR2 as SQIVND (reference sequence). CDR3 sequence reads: CASSISGVSGYGYTF. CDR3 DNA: TGTGCCAGTAGTATATCTGGGGTGAGCGGCTATGGCTACACCTTC.

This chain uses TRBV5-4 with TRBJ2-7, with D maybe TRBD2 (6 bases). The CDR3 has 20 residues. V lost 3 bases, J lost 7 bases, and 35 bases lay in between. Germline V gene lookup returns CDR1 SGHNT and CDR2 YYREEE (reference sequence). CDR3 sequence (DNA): TGTGCCAGCAGCTCATGGGACTTTTCTAAGGCGGAGTCCCCCTGGGGTGAGCAGTACTTC. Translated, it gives CASSSWDFSKAESPWGEQYF.

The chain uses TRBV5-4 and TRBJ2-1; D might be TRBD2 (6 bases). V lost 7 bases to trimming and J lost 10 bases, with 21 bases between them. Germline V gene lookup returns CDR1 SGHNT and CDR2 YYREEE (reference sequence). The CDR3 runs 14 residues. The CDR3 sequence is CASAPRGLLPEQFF. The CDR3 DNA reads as TGTGCCAGCGCCCCCCGGGGACTGCTCCCCGAGCAGTTCTTC.

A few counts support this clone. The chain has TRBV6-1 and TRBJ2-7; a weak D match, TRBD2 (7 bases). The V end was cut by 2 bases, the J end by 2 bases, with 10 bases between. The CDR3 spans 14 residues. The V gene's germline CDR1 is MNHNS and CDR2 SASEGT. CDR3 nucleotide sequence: TGTGCCAGCAGTGAAAGGGGGGGCCCCTACGAGCAGTACTTC. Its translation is CASSERGGPYEQYF.

Here the CDR3 DNA reads TGCAGCGTTATTGGGACAGGGGTAACCTACGAGCAGTACTTC. Amino acids: CSVIGTGVTYEQYF. The chain links TRBV29-1 to TRBJ2-7, with 10 bases fitting TRBD1. Germline V gene data show CDR1 as SQVTM and CDR2 as ANQGSEA. V shed 5 bases and J 2 bases; nucleotides not matched to a gene: 6. The CDR3 is 14 amino acids.

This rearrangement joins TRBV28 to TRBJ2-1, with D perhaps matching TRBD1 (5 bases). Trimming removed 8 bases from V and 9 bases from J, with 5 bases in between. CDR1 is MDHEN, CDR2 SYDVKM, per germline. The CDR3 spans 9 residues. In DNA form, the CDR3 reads TGTGCCAGCGGGGCTGAGCAGTTCTTC. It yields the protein CASGAEQFF.

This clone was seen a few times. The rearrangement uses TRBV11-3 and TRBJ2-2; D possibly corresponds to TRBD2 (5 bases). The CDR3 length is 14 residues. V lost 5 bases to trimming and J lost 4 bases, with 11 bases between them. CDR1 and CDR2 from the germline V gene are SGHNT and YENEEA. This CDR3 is CASSKIRGTGELFF. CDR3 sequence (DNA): TGTGCCAGCAGCAAAATCCGGGGCACCGGGGAGCTGTTTTTT.

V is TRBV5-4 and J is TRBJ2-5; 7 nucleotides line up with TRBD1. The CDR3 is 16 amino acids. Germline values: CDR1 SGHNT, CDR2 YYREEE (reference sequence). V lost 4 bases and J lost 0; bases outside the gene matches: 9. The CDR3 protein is CASSAGTEKYQETQYF. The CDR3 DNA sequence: TGTGCCAGCAGCGCCGGGACAGAAAAATACCAAGAGACCCAGTACTTC.

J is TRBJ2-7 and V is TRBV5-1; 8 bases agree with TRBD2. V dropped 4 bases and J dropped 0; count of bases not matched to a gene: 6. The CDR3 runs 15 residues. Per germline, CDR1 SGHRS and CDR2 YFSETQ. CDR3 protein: CASSREGTPSYEQYF. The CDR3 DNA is TGCGCCAGCAGCCGGGAGGGGACCCCCTCCTACGAGCAGTACTTC.

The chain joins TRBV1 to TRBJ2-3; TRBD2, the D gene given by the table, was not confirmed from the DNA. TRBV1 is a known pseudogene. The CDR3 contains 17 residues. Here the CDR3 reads CTSSQDQGGGRADTQYF. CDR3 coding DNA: TGCACCAGCAGCCAAGATCAAGGGGGCGGGAGGGCAGATACGCAGTATTTT.

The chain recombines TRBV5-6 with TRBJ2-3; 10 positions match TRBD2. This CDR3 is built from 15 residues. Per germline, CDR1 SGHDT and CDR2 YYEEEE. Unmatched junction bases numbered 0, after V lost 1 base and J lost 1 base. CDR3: CASSLSGGGTDTQYF. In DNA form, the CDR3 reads TGTGCCAGCAGCTTGAGCGGGGGGGGCACAGATACGCAGTATTTT.

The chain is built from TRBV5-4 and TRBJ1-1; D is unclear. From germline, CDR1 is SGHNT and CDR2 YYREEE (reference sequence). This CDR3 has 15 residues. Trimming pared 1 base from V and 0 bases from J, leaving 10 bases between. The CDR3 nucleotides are TGTGCCAGCAGCTTGTGGCAGAGGATGAACACTGAAGCTTTCTTT. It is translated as CASSLWQRMNTEAFF.

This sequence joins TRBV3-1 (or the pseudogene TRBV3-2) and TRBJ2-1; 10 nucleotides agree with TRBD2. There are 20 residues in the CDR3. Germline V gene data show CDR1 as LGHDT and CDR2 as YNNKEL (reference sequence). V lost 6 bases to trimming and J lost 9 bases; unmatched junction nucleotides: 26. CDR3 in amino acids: CASRSWAGTSEEGGLREQFF. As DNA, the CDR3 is TGTGCCAGCAGGAGTTGGGCCGGGACTAGCGAGGAAGGGGGCCTACGTGAGCAGTTCTTC.

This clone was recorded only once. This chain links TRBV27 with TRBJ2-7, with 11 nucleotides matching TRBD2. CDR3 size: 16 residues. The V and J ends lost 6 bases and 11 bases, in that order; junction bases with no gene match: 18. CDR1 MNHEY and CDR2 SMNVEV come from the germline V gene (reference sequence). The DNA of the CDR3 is TGTGCCAGCAGGGGTGGCTTGGGACTAGCGGAAGGGGGAGAGTACTTC. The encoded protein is CASRGGLGLAEGGEYF.

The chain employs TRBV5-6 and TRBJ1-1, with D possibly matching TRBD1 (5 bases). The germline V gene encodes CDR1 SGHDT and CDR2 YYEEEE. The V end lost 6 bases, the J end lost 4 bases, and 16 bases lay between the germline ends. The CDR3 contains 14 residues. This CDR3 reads CASTSFGGPTEAFF. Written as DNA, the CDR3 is TGTGCCAGCACCTCCTTCGGGGGTCCCACTGAAGCTTTCTTT.

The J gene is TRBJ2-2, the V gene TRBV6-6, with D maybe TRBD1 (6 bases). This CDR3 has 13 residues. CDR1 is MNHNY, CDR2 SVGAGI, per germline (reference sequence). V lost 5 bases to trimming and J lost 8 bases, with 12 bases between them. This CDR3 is CASSGRGLGELFF. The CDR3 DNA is TGTGCCAGCAGTGGCAGGGGTTTAGGGGAGCTGTTTTTT.

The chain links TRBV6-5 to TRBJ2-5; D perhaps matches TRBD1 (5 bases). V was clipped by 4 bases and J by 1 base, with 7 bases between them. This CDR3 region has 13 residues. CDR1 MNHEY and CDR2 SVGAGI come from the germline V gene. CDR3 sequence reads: CASSSRAQETQYF. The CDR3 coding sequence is TGTGCCAGCAGTTCCAGGGCCCAAGAGACCCAGTACTTC.

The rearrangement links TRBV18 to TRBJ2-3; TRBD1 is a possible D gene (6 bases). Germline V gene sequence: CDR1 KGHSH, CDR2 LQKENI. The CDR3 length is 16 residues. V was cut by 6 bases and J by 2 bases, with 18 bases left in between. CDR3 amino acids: CASSSRPGQNTDTQYF. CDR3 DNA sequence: TGTGCCAGCTCGTCCCGCCCCGGACAGAACACAGATACGCAGTATTTT.

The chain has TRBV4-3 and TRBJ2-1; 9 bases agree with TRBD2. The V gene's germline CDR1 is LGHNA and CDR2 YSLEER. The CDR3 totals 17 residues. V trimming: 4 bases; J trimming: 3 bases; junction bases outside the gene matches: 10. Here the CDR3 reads CASSPGGSGSFYNEQFF. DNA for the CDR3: TGCGCCAGCAGCCCAGGGGGTAGCGGGAGCTTCTACAATGAGCAGTTCTTC.

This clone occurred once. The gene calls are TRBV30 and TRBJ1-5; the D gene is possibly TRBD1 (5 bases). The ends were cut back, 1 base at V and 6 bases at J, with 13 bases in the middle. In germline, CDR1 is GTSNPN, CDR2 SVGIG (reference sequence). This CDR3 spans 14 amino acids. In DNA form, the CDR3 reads TGTGCCTGGAGTGGGTCCCACGACAGTCAGCCCCAGCATTTT. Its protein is CAWSGSHDSQPQHF.